This entry lists 5 T cell receptor beta chains sequenced from one sample in a study of CD8+ T cells in alopecia areata. Treatment meaning: oral pan-JAK inhibitor, 5-10 mg twice daily. Sequencing templates came from extracted RNA that was reverse transcribed into cDNA. Sequencing used immunoSEQ multiplex PCR; TCRdb keeps in-frame clones, though not all of them. This sample has 200,000 to 250,000 clones, with roughly two fifths found just once. Sample: CD4+ T cells sorted from blood, taken at approximately week 31, from a patient treated with tofacitinib. The receptors originated from a human donor with alopecia areata.

This clone was seen only once. This chain joins TRBV5-1 and TRBJ2-7; D possibly corresponds to TRBD1 (5 bases). V lost 0 bases and J 9 bases, leaving 16 bases between the germline ends. From germline, CDR1 is SGHRS and CDR2 YFSETQ. This CDR3 has 14 residues. In DNA form, the CDR3 reads TGCGCCAGCAGCTTGGTTCAGGGTGGCATGGGGCAGTACTTC. It specifies CASSLVQGGMGQYF.

V gene TRBV25-1 combines with J gene TRBJ2-1, with TRBD2 matching 13 bases. Trimming removed 1 base from V and 9 bases from J; junction bases left unmatched: 3. Germline V gene data show CDR1 as MGHDK and CDR2 as SYGVNS. The CDR3 length is 15 residues. This CDR3 reads CASSELGTSGTEQFF. The CDR3 DNA is TGTGCCAGCAGTGAATTGGGGACTAGCGGGACTGAGCAGTTCTTC.

V and J are TRBV5-4 and TRBJ1-2; TRBD1 aligns across 10 bases. The CDR3 extends over 15 amino acids. The J segment lost 4 bases and the V segment lost 4 bases, leaving 7 bases of the junction unmatched. Germline CDR1 is SGHNT and CDR2 is YYREEE (reference sequence). CDR3 sequence reads: CASSNQTGGPYGYTF. CDR3 bases: TGTGCCAGCAGCAACCAGACAGGGGGCCCCTATGGCTACACCTTC.

This clone was counted a few times. The chain combines TRBV19 with TRBJ1-1, with 8 positions matching TRBD1. CDR1 is LNHDA, CDR2 SQIVND, per germline (reference sequence). CDR3 length: 14 amino acids. J lost 0 bases, V lost 6 bases, and 3 bases had no gene match. The CDR3 DNA reads TGTGCCAGTAGCCGGACAGGGATGAACACTGAAGCTTTCTTT. Translation gives CASSRTGMNTEAFF.

This clone was detected only a few times. This chain connects TRBV2 to TRBJ2-3; D is tentatively TRBD1 or TRBD2 (5 bases each). Between the trimmed V and J ends, which lost 6 bases and 2 bases, there was a span of 12 bases. CDR1 is SNHLY, CDR2 FYNNEI, per germline. CDR3 size: 14 residues. The DNA for the CDR3 is TGTGCCAGCAGGCCAAGGGACGTCACAGATACGCAGTATTTT. This gives the protein CASRPRDVTDTQYF.